This T cell receptor (beta chain) is drawn from a study of blood T cell repertoires in COVID-19. As for the study in general: Collection of acute and convalescent COVID-19 samples took place in the United States, Italy and Spain. The analysed material was cDNA or gDNA that came from T cells, B-cell-depleted T cells, or PBMCs.

In the study's own analysis: For nucleated cells, counts were estimated from reference gene primer amplification. Sequencing used immunoSEQ multiplex PCR; TCRdb keeps in-frame clones, though not all of them. The V and J calls and the clone size are those of that table, but D and trimming were determined from the DNA. Of hundreds of thousands of clones in the sample, just over 85% were seen once. The CDR3 is made up of 16 amino acids. V lost 4 bases and J lost 4; bases outside the gene matches: 7. The germline V gene has CDR1 MGHRA and CDR2 YSYEKL. This TCR was recovered from a woman under 40 with active or convalescent COVID-19. The sequenced sample was peripheral blood. The J gene is TRBJ1-5, the V gene TRBV4-1, with 10 bases identical to TRBD1. The CDR3 nucleotides are TGCGCCAGCAGCCCCGCGGACAGGGGGGAAAATCAGCCCCAGCATTTT. Its protein is CASSPADRGENQPQHF.